This T cell receptor (beta chain) appears in the sequencing data of a study of blood T cells in healthy people across ages (dated by TCRdb to 2015 to 2017). Concerning the study at large: In model experiments, roughly one uniquely barcoded TCR beta cDNA molecule per two T cells was captured by template switching. The study measured age-related changes in TCR beta repertoire diversity using deep sequencing normalized with unique cDNA molecular identifiers. The donors were divided into four age groups: young (average approximately 17 years), middle-aged (approximately 39), aged (about 61) and long-lived (about 79). Donors of different ages were randomly distributed across sequencing lanes to avoid experimental bias. The study analyzed two additional independent replicas of 1 million unique cDNA reads from the same blood draw for two donors, one aged 18 to 30 and one aged 80 or older.

What the study reported, not specific to this receptor: A strong correlation was found between observed TCR beta diversity and the percentage of naive T cells measured by flow cytometry. The long-lived group showed more naive CD4+ T cells, fewer expanded clones and increased TCR diversity than the aged group, suggesting age selection. Because the CMV infection status of the donors was unknown, age-related changes in expanded clonotypes may potentially have been confounded. Total diversity estimates from one million sequenced T cells were considered lower bounds and underestimates. As age increased, observed TCR beta diversity per million T cells dropped in a roughly linear way, and a significant reduction was already evident by age 40. Bulk unsorted PBMC profiling prevented conclusive comparison of naive and antigen-experienced compartments.

Systemically healthy Caucasian individuals from Russia, over 30 in total and aged roughly 6 to 100 years, were included as donors. Each donor gave approximately 10 milliliters of peripheral blood, collected into EDTA-treated Vacutainer tubes. Ficoll-Paque density-gradient centrifugation was used to isolate PBMCs, with at least 6 million obtained per sample. Total RNA was extracted from PBMCs with Trizol reagent, with at least 5 micrograms obtained per sample. Naive CD45RAhigh/CD27high T cell percentages were measured by flow cytometry on a PBMC aliquot from every donor. Turning to this clonotype: The specificity of this receptor is unknown. Base qualities are missing; no much larger clone stands one base away.

Deletion took 4 bases off V and 3 bases off J, with a span of 9 bases between the germline ends. The CDR1 and CDR2 encoded by the germline V gene are ENHRY and SYGVKD. Counted from cysteine to phenylalanine, this CDR3 has 13 amino acids. Solely the CDR3 DNA is kept, with 39 bases framed from the first base. Library creation used 5' RACE. Sequenced on an Illumina HiSeq 2500. A second PCR of about 6 to 12 cycles was run with a J-beta primer mix and a sample-barcoded 5' primer. A template-switch 5' adaptor carrying 12 random nucleotides introduced a unique molecular identifier onto each TCR beta cDNA molecule. Each sample yielded at least 3 million CDR3-containing paired-end reads. First-strand cDNA was synthesized from all RNA with the Mint cDNA synthesis kit, primed by a TRBC-specific oligonucleotide. After uracil-DNA glycosylase treatment, a first 18-cycle PCR used universal primers M1SS and BC2_uni_R on all cDNA. The authors' analysis ran thus. For normalization, 1 million high-quality reads were randomly selected from each sample, with every read carrying a distinct molecular identifier. Instead of being binned into consensus sequences, reads with shared molecular identifiers were discarded. MiTCR, run with a Q25 quality threshold and the strictest error-elimination algorithm, handled CDR3 identification, clonotype clustering and error correction. A nonparametric unseen species model with Euler transformation was used to estimate lower-bound total TCR beta diversity. TCRdb ran its own pipeline on the public reads, namely fastp trimming at Q25 and MiXCR clone calling, and kept in-frame beta chains. Rows merge per CDR3 protein into single entries with the most common DNA and genes. These V and J calls originate from TCRdb's pipeline instead of the authors' own analysis. The sample contains approximately 810,000 distinct CDR3 sequences, 35% to 40% of them found a single time. The top ten hold roughly 13% of the sample.

Sequencing input: blood. The chain employs TRBV10-3 and TRBJ1-1; possibly the D gene is TRBD1, per 6 matching bases. This sequence was found in a man aged 18 to 30 in good health. The CDR3 region has the sequence CAISGAGDTEAFF. The DNA reads TGTGCCATCAGTGGGGCAGGGGACACTGAAGCTTTCTTT.